The rows below give T cell receptor beta chains drawn from one sample of a study of blood T cells in healthy people across ages. TCRdb fed the 5' RACE reads into MiXCR, producing one record per CDR3 protein. Here the sample spans under 1,000,000 distinct CDR3 sequences, about 45% being singletons. Sequences were obtained from blood. The receptors come from a man at least 80 years old in good health. CDR3s leave out the opening cysteine and the closing phenylalanine or tryptophan.

v_call,j_call,cdr3_aa
TRBV12-3/TRBV12-4,TRBJ2-5,ASSFGQKETQY
TRBV28,TRBJ2-5,ASSLFPDWLEETQY
TRBV24-1,TRBJ2-1,ATSALTGGYGNEQF
TRBV6-5,NA,ASAAGVNSYEQY
TRBV5-1,NA,ASSLGWTGQSYEQY
TRBV6-5,TRBJ2-1,ASRFLAGNNEQF
TRBV12-3/TRBV12-4,TRBJ2-4,ASRGASERY
TRBV20-1,TRBJ1-2,SAGGSWGYGYT
TRBV7-9,NA,ASAGEGCEQY
TRBV27,TRBJ2-1,ASSLVAGNEQF
TRBV3-1,TRBJ2-1,ASSQTKINNEQF
TRBV12-3/TRBV12-4,TRBJ1-5,ASSWGDQPQH
TRBV7-2,TRBJ2-5,ASSFQGIETQY
TRBV6-1,TRBJ1-5,ASSEFSGTRLNQPQH
TRBV6-5,TRBJ2-5,ASSYWTGVGEQY
TRBV12-3/TRBV12-4,TRBJ2-3,ASSPGTSGATSTDTQY
TRBV6-1,TRBJ2-7,ASTTRAPWGYEQY
TRBV2,TRBJ2-2,ASREARTEELF
TRBV4-1,TRBJ2-7,ASSQDKRGSYEQY
TRBV3-1,TRBJ2-1,ASSPRQGLSYNEQF
TRBV7-2,TRBJ2-1,AGSLRLAGAYNEQF
TRBV2,TRBJ2-7,ARRRTSVHEQY
TRBV7-2,TRBJ1-5,ASSPGRGRENQPQH
TRBV7-2,TRBJ1-2,ASSSSDRVGGYT
TRBV9,TRBJ2-7,ASSASGTESSYEQY
TRBV3-1,TRBJ1-2,ASSQGLSCYGYT
TRBV11-3,TRBJ2-7,ASAGRLYEQY
TRBV11-2,TRBJ2-1,ASSPRRVPSYNEQF